Listed here are 24 T cell receptor beta chains from one sample, sequenced in a study of blood T cell repertoires in COVID-19. TCRdb's table, derived via immunoSEQ multiplex PCR, lists solely in-frame clones and lacks some. The table includes some 90,000 clones, roughly 87% detected once. The sequenced sample consisted of peripheral blood. These receptors were obtained from a woman in her sixties or seventies with COVID-19, enrolled during active disease.

The chain is built from TRBV25-1 and TRBJ1-2, with unresolved D. Between the trimmed V and J ends, which lost 2 bases and 0 bases, there was a span of 4 bases. The CDR3 has 13 amino acids. Germline V gives CDR1 MGHDK, CDR2 SYGVNS. The CDR3 sequence is CASSEQSNYGYTF. For the CDR3, the DNA is TGTGCCAGCAGTGAACAGTCTAACTATGGCTACACCTTC.

The V call is TRBV6-2 or TRBV6-3, the J call TRBJ2-3; the match to TRBD1 covers 8 bases. This CDR3 comprises 15 residues. V lost 5 bases, J lost 4 bases, and 8 bases stayed unmatched. The V gene's germline CDR1 is MNHEY and CDR2 SVGEGT. The CDR3 DNA is TGTGCCAGCAGTCACCGGGACAGGTCGGCAGATACGCAGTATTTT. Amino acid sequence: CASSHRDRSADTQYF.

The rearrangement uses TRBV3-1 (or the pseudogene TRBV3-2) and TRBJ1-1, with D tentatively TRBD1 (5 bases). Trimming shortened V by 1 base and J by 6 bases, and 21 bases separated the two germline ends. The germline V gene has CDR1 LGHDT and CDR2 YNNKEL (reference sequence). The CDR3 loop spans 17 amino acids. The DNA for the CDR3 is TGTGCCAGCAGCCAAGGAGTCGTTGGGGGGGTCGGATCTGAAGCTTTCTTT. This sequence encodes CASSQGVVGGVGSEAFF.

The rearrangement uses TRBV11-1 and TRBJ1-1; TRBD1 matches at 9 bases. CDR1 and CDR2 from the germline V gene are SGHAT and FQDESV (reference sequence). The junction had 5 bases not matched to a gene; V was cut back by 5 bases and J by 7 bases. The CDR3 contains 13 residues. The CDR3 bases are TGTGCCAGCAGCACCGGACAGGGGCTTGAAGCTTTCTTT. It specifies CASSTGQGLEAFF.

V is TRBV29-1 and J is TRBJ1-2; 7 nucleotides match TRBD1. Germline loops: CDR1 SQVTM, CDR2 ANQGSEA. The CDR3 extends over 12 amino acids. V was clipped by 7 bases and J by 0 bases; unmatched bases: 2. In DNA form, the CDR3 reads TGCAGCGCCGGGACAGCTAACTATGGCTACACCTTC. Encoded protein: CSAGTANYGYTF. The whole variable domain, filled in from reference TRBV29-1 and TRBJ1-2, reads SAVISQKPSRDICQRGTSLTIQCQVDSQVTMMFWYRQQPGQSLTLIATANQGSEATYESGFVIDKFPISRPNLTFSTLTVSNMSPEDSSIYLCSAGTANYGYTFGSGTRLTVV.

This chain joins TRBV3-1 (or the pseudogene TRBV3-2) and TRBJ2-2; 8 bases are shared with TRBD1. Germline V gene lookup returns CDR1 LGHDT and CDR2 YNNKEL (reference sequence). Trimming removed 2 bases from V and 5 bases from J; junction bases left unmatched: 4. The CDR3 has 15 residues. CDR3 in amino acids: CASSQNTGGTGELFF. Here the CDR3 DNA reads TGTGCCAGCAGCCAAAATACAGGGGGAACCGGGGAGCTGTTTTTT.

This rearrangement joins TRBV5-5 to TRBJ2-2; 13 bases map to TRBD2. V trimming: 4 bases; J trimming: 5 bases; junction bases outside the gene matches: 11. The CDR3 extends over 18 amino acids. Germline loops: CDR1 SGHKS, CDR2 YYEKEE (reference sequence). The CDR3 region is CASSAGTSGAMRTGELFF. CDR3 DNA sequence: TGTGCCAGCAGCGCAGGGACTAGCGGGGCTATGAGGACCGGGGAGCTGTTTTTT. The complete variable domain, with remaining parts taken from reference TRBV5-5 and TRBJ2-2, reads DAGVTQSPTHLIKTRGQQVTLRCSPISGHKSVSWYQQVLGQGPQFIFQYYEKEERGRGNFPDRFSARQFPNYSSELNVNALLLGDSALYLCASSAGTSGAMRTGELFFGEGSRLTVL.

The chain uses TRBV10-2 and TRBJ2-3; 10 bases agree with TRBD2. The CDR3 is made up of 16 amino acids. Germline V gives CDR1 WSHSY, CDR2 SAAADI. Trimming removed 3 bases from V and 1 base from J; junction bases left unmatched: 4. The CDR3 coding sequence is TGCGCCAGCAGTGATCCTACTAGCGGGGGCACAGATACGCAGTATTTT. It specifies CASSDPTSGGTDTQYF.

J is TRBJ1-3 and V is TRBV7-6; 9 bases fit TRBD1. CDR1 SGHVS and CDR2 FNYEAQ come from the germline V gene. This CDR3 spans 18 amino acids. J gave up 4 bases and V 2 bases, and 12 bases lay outside the gene matches. The CDR3 nucleotides are TGTGCCAGCAGCTTATCCCCTGCGGGACAGGGACGAGGAAACACCATATATTTT. Protein sequence: CASSLSPAGQGRGNTIYF.

The rearrangement joins TRBV7-9 to TRBJ1-6, with 7 bases fitting TRBD1. Germline V gene lookup returns CDR1 SEHNR and CDR2 FQNEAQ (reference sequence). The CDR3 length is 14 residues. Trimming took 4 bases from V and 11 from J; bases not matched to a gene: 8. In DNA form, the CDR3 reads TGTGCCAGCAGCTCACAGGGGAAGAGGGCACCCCTCCACTTT. It specifies CASSSQGKRAPLHF.

The J gene is TRBJ2-2, the V gene TRBV11-2; 9 positions agree with TRBD1. The CDR3 consists of 17 residues. CDR1 is SGHAT and CDR2 is FQNNGV in the germline V gene. Trimming took 1 base from V and 4 from J; bases not matched to a gene: 7. As DNA, the CDR3 is TGTGCCAGCAGCTTAGGCGGGACAGGGACGGGCACCGGGGAGCTGTTTTTT. It translates to CASSLGGTGTGTGELFF.

This chain links TRBV29-1 with TRBJ2-3; 13 nucleotides match TRBD2. Trimming cost V 6 bases and J 6 bases; bases outside gene matches: 12. This CDR3 is 16 amino acids long. The germline V gene encodes CDR1 SQVTM and CDR2 ANQGSEA. CDR3 in DNA: TGCAGCGTGGGTGGACTAGCGGGGGCCATCGCGGATACGCAGTATTTT. This gives the protein CSVGGLAGAIADTQYF.

The chain combines TRBV2 with TRBJ1-1; the match to TRBD1 covers 9 bases. V was pared by 6 bases and J by 2 bases, with 4 bases of the junction left unmatched. Germline V gives CDR1 SNHLY, CDR2 FYNNEI. The CDR3 is made up of 14 amino acids. The CDR3 DNA follows: TGTGCCAGCAGACTTACAGGGGGCAACACTGAAGCTTTCTTT. Translating it yields CASRLTGGNTEAFF.

As concerns this clone: Distinct nucleotide sequences in the sample also encode this CDR3. The rearrangement joins TRBV3-1 (or the pseudogene TRBV3-2) to TRBJ1-6, with D tentatively TRBD1 (6 bases). V was cut by 4 bases and J by 7 bases, with 14 bases left in between. Germline values: CDR1 LGHDT, CDR2 YNNKEL (reference sequence). The length of the CDR3 is 15 residues. Here the CDR3 reads CASSRTDRENSPLHF. In nucleotides, the CDR3 is TGTGCCAGCAGCCGAACGGACAGAGAGAATTCACCCCTCCACTTT.

This chain connects TRBV2 to TRBJ1-1; no reliable D call. The CDR3 contains 13 residues. With 2 bases removed from V and 7 bases from J, the gap between germline ends came to 11 bases. Germline CDR1 is SNHLY and CDR2 is FYNNEI. CDR3: CASSELQISEAFF. The CDR3 DNA reads TGTGCCAGCAGTGAATTGCAGATAAGTGAAGCTTTCTTT. The entire variable domain, with the rest obtained from reference TRBV2 and TRBJ1-1, is as follows: EPEVTQTPSHQVTQMGQEVILRCVPISNHLYFYWYRQILGQKVEFLVSFYNNEISEKSEIFDDQFSVERPDGSNFTLKIRSTKLEDSAMYFCASSELQISEAFFGQGTRLTVV.

The chain is built from TRBV27 and TRBJ2-7; 8 positions agree with TRBD2. This CDR3 is 17 amino acids long. V lost 5 bases and J lost 0; bases outside the gene matches: 12. CDR1 is MNHEY and CDR2 is SMNVEV in the germline V gene (reference sequence). The DNA of the CDR3 is TGTGCCAGCAGTCCCCACTGGACTAGCCTAAGCTCCTACGAGCAGTACTTC. Translated: CASSPHWTSLSSYEQYF.

This clone came up a few times. CDR3 in amino acids: CASSRTGIGTEAFF. The CDR3 coding sequence is TGTGCCAGCAGCCGTACAGGGATTGGCACTGAAGCTTTCTTT. The gene calls are TRBV3-1 (or the pseudogene TRBV3-2) and TRBJ1-1; D perhaps matches TRBD1 (6 bases). The V and J ends lost 4 bases and 4 bases respectively, with 13 bases between them. The CDR3 sequence is 14 residues long. Per germline, CDR1 LGHDT and CDR2 YNNKEL (reference sequence).

A single count supports this clone. The V and J genes are TRBV15 and TRBJ2-7, with 11 bases matching TRBD2. The J segment lost 4 bases and the V segment lost 0 bases, leaving 2 bases of the junction unmatched. In germline, CDR1 is LNHNV, CDR2 YYDKDF (reference sequence). The CDR3 has 15 amino acids. CDR3 loop: CATSRDLAGGYEQYF. DNA of the CDR3: TGTGCCACCAGCAGAGATCTAGCGGGGGGATACGAGCAGTACTTC. Looking up the rest from reference TRBV15 and TRBJ2-7 gives the full variable domain: DAMVIQNPRYQVTQFGKPVTLSCSQTLNHNVMYWYQQKSSQAPKLLFHYYDKDFNNEADTPDNFQSRRPNTSFCFLDIRSPGLGDTAMYLCATSRDLAGGYEQYFGPGTRLTVT.

The rearrangement links TRBV27 to TRBJ1-1, with D possibly TRBD1 on 5 matching bases. CDR1 and CDR2 (germline): MNHEY, SMNVEV (reference sequence). Trimming stripped 4 bases from V and 1 base from J, with 10 bases between. This CDR3 is 14 amino acids long. CDR3 amino acids: CASSSPGGNTEAFF. CDR3 nucleotide sequence: TGTGCCAGCAGTTCCCCGGGGGGGAACACTGAAGCTTTCTTT.

The rearrangement links TRBV9 to TRBJ2-7; D is possibly TRBD2 (6 bases). This CDR3 is 14 amino acids long. The germline V and J ends were trimmed by 4 bases and 6 bases, with 17 bases remaining between them. CDR1 is SGDLS, CDR2 YYNGEE, per germline. The DNA of the CDR3 is TGTGCCAGCAGCTCCCCGTATGGGAGGCGCGAGCAGTACTTC. Its protein product is CASSSPYGRREQYF.

The V call is TRBV6-2 or TRBV6-3, the J call TRBJ1-1; D gene ambiguous. The CDR3 contains 16 residues. V lost 2 bases and J 6 bases, leaving 19 bases between the germline ends. Per the germline V gene, CDR1 is MNHEY and CDR2 is SVGEGT. The CDR3 sequence is CASSYVGSRGWSEAFF. Written as DNA, the CDR3 is TGTGCCAGCAGTTACGTGGGGTCCCGGGGTTGGTCTGAAGCTTTCTTT.

The chain combines TRBV7-3 with TRBJ1-1; no reliable D call. Trimming cost V 5 bases and J 2 bases, with 9 bases left between them. Germline V gives CDR1 SGHTA, CDR2 FQGTGA. The CDR3 is 13 amino acids. The CDR3 sequence is CASSANSNTEAFF. The CDR3 DNA reads TGTGCCAGCAGCGCCAACAGTAACACTGAAGCTTTCTTT.

The chain employs TRBV7-9 and TRBJ2-3, with no clear D. Germline V gives CDR1 SEHNR, CDR2 FQNEAQ (reference sequence). The CDR3 runs 13 residues. With 1 base removed from V and 2 bases from J, the gap between germline ends came to 4 bases. Written as DNA, the CDR3 is TGTGCCAGCAGCTTAGGGGCCACAGATACGCAGTATTTT. Amino acids: CASSLGATDTQYF.

This clone was observed a single time. The gene calls are TRBV7-9 and TRBJ1-3; possible D gene TRBD1, 6 bases. Trimming cost V 4 bases and J 0 bases, with 13 bases left between them. This CDR3 has 16 amino acids. Per germline, CDR1 SEHNR and CDR2 FQNEAQ (reference sequence). Here the CDR3 DNA reads TGTGCCAGCAGCTCCCCGGACAGCCCCTCTGGAAACACCATATATTTT. This encodes CASSSPDSPSGNTIYF.